The 6 T cell receptor beta chains below all came from one sample that was sequenced in a study of shared clonotypes between healthy human individuals. Measured with immunoSEQ multiplex PCR; TCRdb has only the in-frame clones, and not every one. The sample shows under 600,000 clones, 98% of them seen only once. It was CD45RO-negative cells, positively selected for CCR7, that made up naive CD8 cells, with terminally differentiated effector memory CD45RA+ cells excluded. Sequenced: naive CD8+ T cells sorted from blood. The source is a man aged 30 to 39 in good health.

This clone was observed once. The chain links TRBV6-1 to TRBJ1-5; 9 positions match TRBD1. Per the germline V gene, CDR1 is MNHNS and CDR2 is SASEGT. CDR3 length: 15 residues. Trimming removed 6 bases from V and 3 bases from J; junction bases left unmatched: 6. The CDR3 spells CASSEGQGINQPQHF. The CDR3 coding sequence is TGTGCCAGCAGCGAGGGACAGGGAATCAATCAGCCCCAGCATTTT.

The V call is TRBV7-9, the J call TRBJ2-7, with D unclear. Trimming stripped 4 bases from V and 0 bases from J, with 19 bases between. Germline assignment: CDR1 SEHNR and CDR2 FQNEAQ (reference sequence). This CDR3 has 17 amino acids. The CDR3 loop is CASSSLDGSASSYEQYF. CDR3 nucleotides: TGTGCCAGCAGCTCCCTGGACGGTTCAGCCAGCTCCTACGAGCAGTACTTC.

This clone was seen a single time. The chain couples TRBV19 to TRBJ2-5; 7 bases align to TRBD1. The germline V gene has CDR1 LNHDA and CDR2 SQIVND (reference sequence). J was trimmed by 4 bases and V by 3 bases; bases with no gene match: 5. CDR3 length equals 14 residues. This CDR3 reads CASSIVTGRETQYF. The CDR3 bases are TGTGCCAGTAGTATTGTGACAGGGAGAGAGACCCAGTACTTC.

The chain employs TRBV6-1 and TRBJ2-3, with D possibly matching TRBD2 (5 bases). Germline values: CDR1 MNHNS, CDR2 SASEGT. Trimming left V 1 base short and J 2 bases short, with 10 bases between. The CDR3 has 15 amino acids. The CDR3 spells CASSEGTLPTDTQYF. The CDR3, as DNA: TGTGCCAGCAGTGAAGGGACTTTACCCACAGATACGCAGTATTTT.

J is TRBJ2-7 and V is TRBV28, with D uncertain. Trimming shortened V by 8 bases and J by 2 bases, and 16 bases separated the two germline ends. Germline values: CDR1 MDHEN, CDR2 SYDVKM. This CDR3 region has 14 residues. CDR3 coding DNA: TGTGCCAGCGGTAAAGGTACCAGACCCTACGAGCAGTACTTC. Encoded protein: CASGKGTRPYEQYF.

The rearrangement links TRBV7-2 to TRBJ2-7; 12 bases are shared with TRBD2. Germline CDR1 reads SGHTA; CDR2 reads FQGNSA. The junction had 2 bases not matched to a gene; V was cut back by 5 bases and J by 3 bases. The CDR3 consists of 14 residues. The CDR3, as DNA: TGTGCCAGCAGCGAGACTAGCGGGAGCTACGAGCAGTACTTC. Translated, it gives CASSETSGSYEQYF. Supplemented by reference TRBV7-2 and TRBJ2-7, the full variable domain reads GAGVSQSPSNKVTEKGKDVELRCDPISGHTALYWYRQSLGQGLEFLIYFQGNSAPDKSGLPSDRFSAERTGGSVSTLTIQRTQQEDSAVYLCASSETSGSYEQYFGPGTRLTVT.